This T cell receptor beta chain emerged from a study of T cells in Graves' hyperthyroidism and ophthalmopathy. Losses at the gene ends were 6 bases for V and 4 bases for J; bases not matched to a gene: 8. The V gene's germline CDR1 is LGHDT and CDR2 YNNKEL (reference sequence). This CDR3 contains 14 residues. Amplification of TCR beta CDR3 regions used RNA as the template. The HTBI primer set was used in a first-round RT-PCR of the TCR CDR3. TCRdb reprocessed the multiplex PCR reads via MiXCR and lists one record per CDR3 protein. The sample lists around 420,000 distinct CDR3 sequences; about 15% were seen once. There are many counts of this clonotype. The authors took PBMCs from 10 ml fresh peripheral blood.

This TCR was sampled from a woman under 30 with Graves' hyperthyroidism. Sequenced sample: blood. V is TRBV3-1 and J is TRBJ1-1; 7 bases align to TRBD1. The CDR3 reads CASRRDSSSTEAFF. CDR3 nucleotides: TGTGCCAGCAGACGGGACAGCTCGAGCACTGAAGCTTTCTTT. The complete variable domain, with remaining parts taken from reference TRBV3-1 and TRBJ1-1, reads DTAVSQTPKYLVTQMGNDKSIKCEQNLGHDTMYWYKQDSKKFLKIMFSYNNKELIINETVPNRFSPKSPDKAHLNLHINSLELGDSAVYFCASRRDSSSTEAFFGQGTRLTVV.